What follows are 30 T cell receptor beta chains derived from one specimen sequenced in a study of blood T cells in healthy people across ages. A second PCR of roughly 7 to 11 cycles used a sample-barcoded 5' primer and a J-beta primer mix. Each CDR3 protein is one row after TCRdb ran MiXCR on the 5' RACE reads. The data show 1,500,000 or so distinct CDR3 sequences, about 42% seen once. Sequencing was carried out using blood. Receptors originate from a woman aged 18-29 years in good health.

Here the CDR3 reads CASRNTSTDTQYF. DNA for the CDR3: TGTGCCAGCAGGAACACTAGCACAGATACGCAGTATTTT. The V gene is TRBV12-3 or TRBV12-4, the J gene TRBJ2-3; D remains unclear. This CDR3 spans 13 amino acids. V was cut by 6 bases and J by 0 bases, with 7 bases left in between.

This chain uses TRBV6-5 with TRBJ1-4; 7 bases agree with TRBD1. The V gene end was trimmed by 1 base and the J gene end by 6 bases; junction bases not matched to a gene: 2. Germline V CDR1 and CDR2: MNHEY, SVGAGI. CDR3 size: 14 residues. The CDR3 sequence: CASSYWQGDEKLFF. The CDR3 nucleotides read TGTGCCAGCAGTTACTGGCAGGGGGATGAAAAACTGTTTTTT.

The J gene is TRBJ2-6, the V gene TRBV30, with D perhaps TRBD1 or TRBD2 (5 bases each). This CDR3 is built from 15 residues. Germline V gives CDR1 GTSNPN, CDR2 SVGIG (reference sequence). V was pared by 8 bases and J by 0 bases, with 14 bases between. The CDR3 is CAGRAGSSGANVLTF. The CDR3 region has the DNA TGTGCCGGCCGAGCAGGGAGCTCTGGGGCCAACGTCCTGACTTTC.

CDR3 sequence: CASSLKREGYEQYF. DNA for the CDR3: TGTGCCAGCAGCTTAAAGCGGGAGGGGTACGAGCAGTACTTC. The chain is built from TRBV7-2 and TRBJ2-7; the match to TRBD2 covers 10 bases. Germline CDR1 SGHTA, CDR2 FQGNSA. The CDR3 extends over 14 amino acids. V was clipped by 2 bases and J by 4 bases; unmatched bases: 2.

V gene TRBV20-1 combines with J gene TRBJ2-7, with TRBD2 matching over 8 bases. Losses at the gene ends were 1 base for V and 7 bases for J; bases not matched to a gene: 15. Looked up from germline, CDR1 is DFQATT and CDR2 is SNEGSKA (reference sequence). CDR3 length: 16 amino acids. CDR3 in amino acids: CSARGDSGVSYNEQYF. CDR3 coding DNA: TGCAGTGCTAGAGGGGATAGCGGGGTCTCCTACAATGAGCAGTACTTC.

In its sample, this clonotype was seen a few times. V and J are TRBV29-1 and TRBJ1-4, with D uncertain. Germline V gene sequence: CDR1 SQVTM, CDR2 ANQGSEA. V lost 4 bases and J 8 bases, leaving 11 bases between the germline ends. This CDR3 is built from 12 residues. CDR3 residues: CSVVNSDEKLFF. CDR3 sequence (DNA): TGCAGCGTTGTAAACAGCGACGAAAAACTGTTTTTT.

This chain connects TRBV20-1 to TRBJ2-7, with no clear D. V was cut by 0 bases and J by 2 bases, with 11 bases left in between. In germline, CDR1 is DFQATT, CDR2 SNEGSKA (reference sequence). The CDR3 length is 14 residues. CDR3 in DNA: TGCAGTGCTAGAGATGTGACAAAACCCTACGAGCAGTACTTC. This sequence encodes CSARDVTKPYEQYF.

A word on this clonotype: Just one base apart from a much larger clone, this may be a read error. The rearrangement links TRBV3-1 to TRBJ1-1, with D maybe TRBD1 (6 bases). Per the germline V gene, CDR1 is LGHDT and CDR2 is YNNKEL (reference sequence). This CDR3 contains 15 residues. Between the trimmed V and J ends, which lost 4 bases and 9 bases, there was a span of 21 bases. The CDR3 region is CASSPPRGGREKAFF. Here the CDR3 DNA reads TGTGCCAGCAGCCCCCCTAGGGGGGGTCGGGAGAAAGCTTTCTTT.

The DNA of the CDR3 is TGTGCCAGCAGCTTAGTGACTAGCGGCGCCTACGAGCAGTACTTC. Amino acids: CASSLVTSGAYEQYF. The V gene is TRBV7-2, the J gene TRBJ2-4, with 9 bases aligning to TRBD2. The DNA end favors TRBJ2-7, so the J call may be wrong. The CDR3 is 15 amino acids. CDR1 is SGHTA and CDR2 is FQGNSA in the germline V gene.

This chain uses TRBV14 with TRBJ1-3; no reliable D call. The CDR3 is 13 residues long. Germline CDR1 is SGHDN and CDR2 is FVKESK. Trimming took 0 bases from V and 4 from J, leaving 4 bases between them. The CDR3 DNA is TGTGCCAGCAGCCAAGATTGGGGAAACACCATATATTTT. It encodes CASSQDWGNTIYF.

The rearrangement joins TRBV7-9 to TRBJ1-1; 7 nucleotides align to TRBD1. V lost 1 base, J lost 0 bases, and 8 bases stayed unmatched. Germline CDR1 is SEHNR and CDR2 is FQNEAQ (reference sequence). The CDR3 contains 17 residues. This CDR3 reads CASSLVPLDRLNTEAFF. Here the CDR3 DNA reads TGTGCCAGCAGCTTAGTCCCCCTGGACAGGCTGAACACTGAAGCTTTCTTT. Complete variable domain (other parts from reference TRBV7-9 and TRBJ1-1): DTGVSQNPRHKITKRGQNVTFRCDPISEHNRLYWYRQTLGQGPEFLTYFQNEAQLEKSRLLSDRFSAERPKGSFSTLEIQRTEQGDSAMYLCASSLVPLDRLNTEAFFGQGTRLTVV.

The chain employs TRBV15 and TRBJ1-1; perhaps TRBD1 as D (6 bases). With 0 bases removed from V and 3 bases from J, the gap between germline ends came to 8 bases. CDR1 is LNHNV, CDR2 YYDKDF, per germline (reference sequence). There are 14 residues in the CDR3. CDR3 sequence: CATSREQGHTEAFF. CDR3 DNA sequence: TGTGCCACCAGCAGAGAACAGGGACACACTGAAGCTTTCTTT.

The gene calls are TRBV11-2 and TRBJ1-1; D is unresolved. This CDR3 is 15 amino acids long. The V end was cut by 5 bases, the J end by 0 bases, with 13 bases between. Germline loops: CDR1 SGHAT, CDR2 FQNNGV. DNA of the CDR3: TGTGCCAGCAGCCCACTAGAGAACATGAACACTGAAGCTTTCTTT. Translating gives CASSPLENMNTEAFF.

This clonotype was observed a few times. The chain couples TRBV21-1 to TRBJ2-6; whether TRBD2, the table's D call, matches the DNA was not checked. TRBV21-1 is noted as a pseudogene. The CDR3 length is 20 residues. The CDR3 reads CASSKDTPGLAVFWANVLTF. CDR3 bases: TGTGCCAGCAGCAAGGACACGCCGGGACTAGCGGTCTTCTGGGCCAACGTCCTGACTTTC.

This clonotype was counted only a few times. This chain uses TRBV6-6 with TRBJ1-2; D call uncertain. V gave up 0 bases and J gave up 9 bases, with 17 bases separating them. Looked up from germline, CDR1 is MNHNY and CDR2 is SVGAGI (reference sequence). CDR3 length: 15 amino acids. This CDR3 reads CASSYSSLDRSSYTF. The CDR3 DNA is TGTGCCAGCAGTTACTCGAGCCTGGACCGGAGCAGCTACACCTTC.

This clonotype was picked up a small number of times. The chain is built from TRBV20-1 and TRBJ1-2; TRBD1 might be the D (5 bases). Germline V gene lookup returns CDR1 DFQATT and CDR2 SNEGSKA (reference sequence). The CDR3 is made up of 13 amino acids. Trimming removed 6 bases at V and 4 bases at J, with 15 bases between. The CDR3 region is CSANRDGSYGYTF. DNA for the CDR3: TGCAGTGCAAACCGGGACGGAAGCTATGGCTACACCTTC.

This clonotype was counted a few times. The CDR3 DNA reads as TGTGCCAGCAGTTACGGGGGTGCTACCACAGATACGCAGTATTTT. Encoded protein: CASSYGGATTDTQYF. The V and J genes are TRBV6-6 and TRBJ2-3; D might be TRBD1 or TRBD2, each matching 5 bases. The CDR3 has 15 amino acids. CDR1 MNHNY and CDR2 SVGAGI come from the germline V gene (reference sequence). Trimming took off 2 bases at V and 2 bases at J, with 11 bases between the two ends.

This clonotype turned up a few times. J is TRBJ2-7 and V is TRBV6-2 or TRBV6-3; D call uncertain. The V end lost 0 bases, the J end lost 11 bases, and 23 bases lay between the germline ends. Germline V gene lookup returns CDR1 MNHEY and CDR2 SVGEGT. The CDR3 spans 16 residues. CDR3 protein: CASSYSKGLTFWNKYF. CDR3 sequence (DNA): TGTGCCAGCAGTTACTCGAAGGGCCTGACCTTCTGGAATAAGTACTTC.

V gene TRBV7-2 combines with J gene TRBJ2-1; weak D call: TRBD2 (6 bases). Germline V gene sequence: CDR1 SGHTA, CDR2 FQGNSA. The CDR3 runs 14 residues. Deletions cut 3 bases from V and 6 bases from J, with 12 bases between. The CDR3 nucleotides are TGTGCCAGCAGCTTGGTTGCGGGGAGCAATGAGCAGTTCTTC. Translated, it gives CASSLVAGSNEQFF.

This clonotype was seen a handful of times. This chain links TRBV7-2 with TRBJ2-7; no definite D call. The CDR3 runs 16 residues. V shed 0 bases and J shed 0 bases, with 12 bases lying between them. Per germline, CDR1 SGHTA and CDR2 FQGNSA. The CDR3 protein is CASSLAGSVPSYEQYF. The CDR3 DNA reads as TGTGCCAGCAGCTTAGCGGGGTCAGTCCCCTCCTACGAGCAGTACTTC.

The rearrangement links TRBV29-1 to TRBJ1-1; 7 bases agree with TRBD1. Germline assignment: CDR1 SQVTM and CDR2 ANQGSEA. This CDR3 comprises 12 residues. V was clipped by 5 bases and J by 3 bases; unmatched bases: 3. DNA for the CDR3: TGCAGCGTTAACAGGGGCGACACTGAAGCTTTCTTT. Its protein is CSVNRGDTEAFF.

This clonotype was counted only a few times. This chain uses TRBV5-1 with TRBJ1-4, with D possibly being TRBD1 (5 bases). The V and J ends lost 7 bases and 3 bases respectively, with 10 bases between them. CDR1 and CDR2 (germline): SGHRS, YFSETQ. There are 13 residues in the CDR3. CDR3 protein: CASAEGPNEKLFF. The CDR3 nucleotides are TGCGCCAGCGCAGAGGGACCTAATGAAAAACTGTTTTTT.

The chain employs TRBV7-9 and TRBJ2-4; the D gene is possibly TRBD2 (5 bases). Germline V gene data show CDR1 as SEHNR and CDR2 as FQNEAQ (reference sequence). The V gene lost 5 bases and the J gene lost 0 bases, with 14 bases spanning the gap. There are 16 residues in the CDR3. CDR3 in amino acids: CASSLNEGLAKNIQYF. The DNA of the CDR3 is TGTGCCAGCAGCCTTAACGAGGGTCTAGCCAAAAACATTCAGTACTTC.

With regard to this clonotype: One junction end does not reproduce the germline sequence, and a read error may be involved. The rearrangement links TRBV14 to TRBJ2-1; TRBD1 might be the D (6 bases). Germline CDR1 is SGHDN and CDR2 is FVKESK. The length of the CDR3 is 15 residues. DNA for the CDR3: TGTGCCAGCAACCAAGTCAGGGGCTCCTACAATGAGCAGTTCTTC. Amino acid sequence: CASNQVRGSYNEQFF.

This clonotype was counted only a few times. The chain recombines TRBV29-1 with TRBJ2-5; perhaps TRBD1 as D (6 bases). The CDR3 covers 14 residues. CDR1 is SQVTM, CDR2 ANQGSEA, per germline. Trimming shortened V by 4 bases and J by 3 bases, and 15 bases separated the two germline ends. CDR3: CSVVNRDTKETQYF. CDR3 sequence (DNA): TGCAGCGTTGTTAACCGGGACACAAAAGAGACCCAGTACTTC.

This clonotype was detected a few times. The rearrangement uses TRBV6-5 and TRBJ1-1; D is ambiguous. Per the germline V gene, CDR1 is MNHEY and CDR2 is SVGAGI. With 2 bases removed from V and 2 bases from J, the gap between germline ends came to 12 bases. The CDR3 runs 15 residues. In nucleotides, the CDR3 is TGTGCCAGCAGTTACGATTTTACGCGTAACACTGAAGCTTTCTTT. It translates to CASSYDFTRNTEAFF.

V gene TRBV20-1 combines with J gene TRBJ2-3; the D is unclear. Germline CDR1 is DFQATT and CDR2 is SNEGSKA (reference sequence). The CDR3 consists of 10 residues. V was trimmed by 3 bases and J by 6 bases, leaving 4 bases between them. The CDR3: CSARSDTQYF. Here the CDR3 DNA reads TGCAGTGCTAGGAGTGATACGCAGTATTTT.

The chain employs TRBV5-1 and TRBJ2-1, with 8 nucleotides matching TRBD2. CDR1 is SGHRS and CDR2 is YFSETQ in the germline V gene. This CDR3 comprises 13 residues. Trimming removed 7 bases from V and 13 bases from J; junction bases left unmatched: 13. CDR3 sequence reads: CASEEGSGMLQFF. The CDR3 nucleotides are TGCGCCAGCGAAGAGGGTAGCGGGATGCTTCAGTTCTTC.

CDR3 region: CASSQEEQRDRTDTQYF. CDR3 nucleotides: TGTGCCAGCAGCCAAGAGGAGCAGCGGGACCGCACAGATACGCAGTATTTT. V and J are TRBV3-1 and TRBJ2-3; TRBD2 matches 7 bases. Germline assignment: CDR1 LGHDT and CDR2 YNNKEL (reference sequence). Germline trimming cut 0 bases from V and 1 base from J; bases unmatched to any gene: 7. The length of the CDR3 is 17 residues.

The chain employs TRBV3-1 and TRBJ2-3; 10 positions agree with TRBD2. Per the germline V gene, CDR1 is LGHDT and CDR2 is YNNKEL (reference sequence). The CDR3 consists of 17 residues. The junction had 6 bases not matched to a gene; V was cut back by 1 base and J by 2 bases. CDR3 DNA: TGTGCCAGCAGCCAAGGACTAGCGGGTCCCCTCACAGATACGCAGTATTTT. Translated, it gives CASSQGLAGPLTDTQYF.